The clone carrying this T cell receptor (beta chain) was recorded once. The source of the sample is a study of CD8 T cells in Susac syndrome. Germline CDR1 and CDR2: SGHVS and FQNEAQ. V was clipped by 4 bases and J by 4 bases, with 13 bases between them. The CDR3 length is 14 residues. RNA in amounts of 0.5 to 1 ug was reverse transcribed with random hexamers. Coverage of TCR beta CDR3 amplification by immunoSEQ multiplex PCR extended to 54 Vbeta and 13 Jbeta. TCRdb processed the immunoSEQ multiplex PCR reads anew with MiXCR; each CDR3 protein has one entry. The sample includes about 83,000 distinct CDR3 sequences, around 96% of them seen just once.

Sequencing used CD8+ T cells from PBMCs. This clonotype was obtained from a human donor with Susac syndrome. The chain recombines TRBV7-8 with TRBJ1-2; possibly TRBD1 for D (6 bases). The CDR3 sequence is CASSSDRGPYGYTF. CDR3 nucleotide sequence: TGTGCCAGCAGCTCGGACAGAGGTCCCTATGGCTACACCTTC.